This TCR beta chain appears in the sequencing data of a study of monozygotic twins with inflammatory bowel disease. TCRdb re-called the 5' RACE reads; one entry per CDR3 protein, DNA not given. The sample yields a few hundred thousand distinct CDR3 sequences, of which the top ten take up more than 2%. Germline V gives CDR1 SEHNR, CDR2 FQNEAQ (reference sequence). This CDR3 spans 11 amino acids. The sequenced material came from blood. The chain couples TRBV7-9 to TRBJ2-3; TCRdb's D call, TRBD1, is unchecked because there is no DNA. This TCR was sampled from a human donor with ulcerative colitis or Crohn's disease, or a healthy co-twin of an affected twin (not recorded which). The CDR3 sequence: CASGTKDTQYF. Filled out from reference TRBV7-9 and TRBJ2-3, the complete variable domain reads DTGVSQNPRHKITKRGQNVTFRCDPISEHNRLYWYRQTLGQGPEFLTYFQNEAQLEKSRLLSDRFSAERPKGSFSTLEIQRTEQGDSAMYLCASGTKDTQYFGPGTRLTVL.